This T cell receptor (beta chain) was sequenced for a study of regulatory T cells in long-lasting Graves disease. Study context: Persistent Graves' disease required over 5 years of antithyroid drugs and positive TSH receptor antibodies.

Germline assignment: CDR1 GTSNPN and CDR2 SVGIG (reference sequence). The CDR3 runs to 14 residues. V lost 0 bases to trimming and J lost 2 bases, with 8 bases between them. Arm-PCR with iRepertoire HTBI primers amplified the CDR3 regions for these TCR beta libraries. Via MiXCR, TCRdb re-called the multiplex PCR reads, giving one row per CDR3 protein. The data show over 650,000 distinct CDR3 sequences, about 30% seen once. Details on this clonotype: Its matching antigen is unknown.

Study-level results: Among samples with persistent disease, TRBV28, TRBJ1-2 and TRBJ2-5 were favored.

The time point is: persistent/refractory GD, antithyroid drugs over 5 years with positive TRAb. The authors made the TCR library using RNA they extracted from PBMCs. Doctors identified Graves' disease using the American Thyroid Association guidelines. The V call is TRBV30, the J call TRBJ1-5; D gene uncertain. This receptor was taken from a female donor with Graves disease. The sample in question was peripheral blood mononuclear cells (PBMCs), obtained when the disease was refractory, from a patient treated with antithyroid drugs. The CDR3 DNA follows: TGTGCCTGGAGTGTCCTCACTCGCAATCAGCCCCAGCATTTT. This gives the protein CAWSVLTRNQPQHF.